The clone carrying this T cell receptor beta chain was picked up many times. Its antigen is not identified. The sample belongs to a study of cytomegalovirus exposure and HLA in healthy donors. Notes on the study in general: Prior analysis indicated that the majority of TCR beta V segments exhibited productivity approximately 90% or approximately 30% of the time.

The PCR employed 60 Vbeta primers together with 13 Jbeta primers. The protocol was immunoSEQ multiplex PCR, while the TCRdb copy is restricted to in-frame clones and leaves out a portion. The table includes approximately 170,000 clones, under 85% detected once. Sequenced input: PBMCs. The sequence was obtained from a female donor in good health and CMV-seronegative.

The CDR3 nucleotides read TGTGCCAGCTGGACTCCACCCTCTGGAAACACCATATATTTT. It yields the protein CASWTPPSGNTIYF. The rearrangement uses TRBV2 and TRBJ1-3, with no clear D. This CDR3 is built from 14 residues. Germline V CDR1 and CDR2: SNHLY, FYNNEI. With 8 bases removed from V and 0 bases from J, the gap between germline ends came to 11 bases.